These T cell receptor beta chains were read from a single sample in a study of cytomegalovirus exposure and HLA in healthy donors. Clones were sequenced by immunoSEQ multiplex PCR, and TCRdb holds only the in-frame ones, with some missing. The sample records about 190,000 clones, roughly 77% being singletons. Material: PBMCs. Source of these receptors: a woman aged 50 to 65 in good health and CMV-seronegative. Both conserved end residues are part of each CDR3. The order of the fields is J gene, D gene, clone size, V gene, CDR3 DNA, CDR3 protein. D genes are given only for firm matches. A row's size may be missing; if present it is once, few, many or a size class.

TRBJ1-5 NA NA TRBV7-2 TGTGCCAGCAGCTTAGGTTGGGGTGGAGGGAGCGGTGGCAATCAGCCCCAGCATTTT CASSLGWGGGSGGNQPQHF
TRBJ2-7 NA few TRBV6-6 TGTGCCAGCAGTTACGAGGGCTCCTACGAGCAGTACTTC CASSYEGSYEQYF
TRBJ1-4 TRBD1 NA TRBV18 TGTGCCAGCTCATCCTTAGGACAGGCAACTAATGAAAAACTGTTTTTT CASSSLGQATNEKLFF
TRBJ2-1 NA NA TRBV11-3 TGTGCCAGCAGCCCTGGTCCCGGAGCTGGGGGCCCAGACGGTGAGCAGTTCTTC CASSPGPGAGGPDGEQFF
TRBJ2-1 NA once TRBV27 TGTGCCAGCAGCCCTCGACAGGTTAACTACAATGAGCAGTTCTTC CASSPRQVNYNEQFF
TRBJ1-1 NA NA TRBV6-5 TGTGCCAGCACCAGGGCTAGTTTGGGCACTGAAGCTTTCTTT CASTRASLGTEAFF
TRBJ2-7 NA NA TRBV11-3 TGTGCCAGCAGCTTAGGGTGGGGGCTGGAGCAGTACTTC CASSLGWGLEQYF
TRBJ2-3 TRBD1 NA TRBV6-1 TGTGCCAGCAGTGTGGGGACAGGGGGTACAGATACGCAGTATTTT CASSVGTGGTDTQYF
TRBJ1-5 NA NA TRBV7-2 TGTGCCAGCAGCTTAGATAGACTTAGCAATCAGCCCCAGCATTTT CASSLDRLSNQPQHF
TRBJ2-1 NA NA TRBV5-1 TGCGCCAGCAGCTCTACAGGATCCTATTCCTACAATGAGCAGTTCTTC CASSSTGSYSYNEQFF
TRBJ1-2 NA NA TRBV5-4 TGTGCCAGCAGCCCCCAGACACTCGGCTATGGCTACACCTTC CASSPQTLGYGYTF
TRBJ1-6 NA NA TRBV7-2 TGTGCCAGCAGCCCGGGACTAAGTAATTCACCCCTCCACTTT CASSPGLSNSPLHF
TRBJ1-6 NA NA TRBV6-6 TGTGCCAGCACCTTAGATAATTCACCCCTCCACTTT CASTLDNSPLHF
TRBJ2-3 TRBD1 NA TRBV7-3 TGTGCCAGCAGCTTCGGCTCCGGGACAGGGTCCGCAGATACGCAGTATTTT CASSFGSGTGSADTQYF
TRBJ1-3 NA NA TRBV7-9 TGTGCCAGCAGCCCAATAGCCGTCTCTGGAAACACCATATATTTT CASSPIAVSGNTIYF
TRBJ2-1 TRBD2 NA TRBV7-3 TGTGCCAGCAGCTTAAATCTAGCGGGAAGCAATGAGCAGTTCTTC CASSLNLAGSNEQFF
TRBJ2-7 NA few TRBV10-3 TGTGCCATCAGTGAGCGGCGGGAACAGTACGAGCAGTACTTC CAISERREQYEQYF
TRBJ1-2 NA NA TRBV4-3 TGCGCCAGCAGCCAACCTGGGGAGTATGGCTACACCTTC CASSQPGEYGYTF
TRBJ2-5 TRBD2 NA TRBV7-2 TGTGCCAGCAGCTTCACTACTAGCGGGAGGGCCAGGGAGACCCAGTACTTC CASSFTTSGRARETQYF
TRBJ2-7 TRBD1 NA TRBV28 TGTGCCAGCAGCTTAAGACAGGGCTACAACGGGCAGTACTTC CASSLRQGYNGQYF
TRBJ1-1 TRBD1 NA TRBV6-1 TGTGCCAGCAGGAGGAATGGACAGGGGAACACTGAAGCTTTCTTT CASRRNGQGNTEAFF
TRBJ1-2 TRBD1 NA TRBV28 TGTGCCAGCAGTCCCCGGGACAGGCCCTATGGCTACACCTTC CASSPRDRPYGYTF
TRBJ1-5 NA NA TRBV19 TGTGCCAGTAGTATTGTAAGAGTTAATAGCAATCAGCCCCAGCATTTT CASSIVRVNSNQPQHF
TRBJ2-2 TRBD2 NA TRBV11-3 TGTGCCAGCAGCCCGCCGGGGGGTCGTATCACCGGGGAGCTGTTTTTT CASSPPGGRITGELFF
TRBJ2-1 NA once TRBV11-2 TGTGCCAGCAGCTTAGAGGGCTTAGTTACAGGATCTTTTTCCTACAATGAGCAGTTCTTC CASSLEGLVTGSFSYNEQFF
TRBJ1-2 TRBD1 NA TRBV5-4 TGTGCCAGCAGCTTCACCGGACAGGTCGCCGGTGGCTACACCTTC CASSFTGQVAGGYTF
TRBJ1-2 NA NA TRBV15 TGTGCCACCAGCAGAGGGGACACCGCCTATGGCTACACCTTC CATSRGDTAYGYTF
TRBJ2-5 NA NA TRBV6-1 TGTGCCAGCATCACCAACAGCGGGGAGACCCAGTACTTC CASITNSGETQYF
TRBJ1-5 TRBD1 NA TRBV19 TGTGCCAGTAGTATCGTGGACAGGGGAAGCAATCAGCCCCAGCATTTT CASSIVDRGSNQPQHF
TRBJ2-1 NA NA TRBV29-1 TGCAGCGTTGAAGGGAGGGCGGAAAATGAGCAGTTCTTC CSVEGRAENEQFF
TRBJ2-2 TRBD2 NA TRBV6-1 TGTGCCAGCAGTAAAGGACTAGCGGGGGTCGCGAACACCGGGGAGCTGTTTTTT CASSKGLAGVANTGELFF
TRBJ2-5 TRBD1 NA TRBV6-1 TGTGCCAGCAGTGAAGCGGGGACAGCCGGTAGAGAGACCCAGTACTTC CASSEAGTAGRETQYF
TRBJ2-5 NA NA TRBV4-3 TGCGCCAGCAGCCAAGAAGCGAAGGGGACACTTCAAGAGACCCAGTACTTC CASSQEAKGTLQETQYF
TRBJ2-7 TRBD1 NA TRBV15 TGTGCCACCAGCAGAGCTGGGACAGGGGTTAAGTACGAGCAGTACTTC CATSRAGTGVKYEQYF
TRBJ2-7 NA once TRBV6-1 TGTGCCAGCAGTCCCCCTGGGACTTTTGCCGAGCAGTACTTC CASSPPGTFAEQYF
TRBJ2-1 NA NA TRBV5-1 TGCGCCAGCAGCCTCGGACAGAGCTCCTACAATGAGCAGTTCTTC CASSLGQSSYNEQFF
TRBJ2-2 NA once TRBV7-3 TGTGCCAGCAGCTTAATTGCCGGGTCCACCGGGGAGCTGTTTTTT CASSLIAGSTGELFF